Following are 11 T cell receptor beta chains from one sample sequenced in a study of neurological immune-mediated disorders. Via MiXCR, TCRdb re-called the 5' RACE reads, giving one row per CDR3 protein. The repertoire consists of about 74,000 distinct CDR3 sequences, with 5.2% occurring once and the leading ten covering roughly 7.4%. The sequencing sample was made of PBMCs. Source of these receptors: a man younger than 35 with multiple sclerosis.

This clonotype was counted ten times or more. V usage is TRBV5-1 and J usage is TRBJ2-7; possible D gene TRBD1, 6 bases. Trimming took off 4 bases at V and 4 bases at J, with 12 bases between the two ends. Looked up from germline, CDR1 is SGHRS and CDR2 is YFSETQ. CDR3 size: 13 residues. DNA for the CDR3: TGCGCCAGCAGCGGGGGCGTACAGTACGAGCAGTACTTC. It specifies CASSGGVQYEQYF.

This clonotype was seen ten or more times. It may be a read error: a sequence one base away is much more abundant. The chain uses TRBV20-1 and TRBJ2-7; D unclear. The CDR3 has 14 amino acids. Germline V gene data show CDR1 as DFQATT and CDR2 as SNEGSKA (reference sequence). Deletions cut 0 bases from V and 5 bases from J, with 14 bases between. CDR3 nucleotide sequence: TGCAGTGCTAGAGATCCCGAAAGGGTCCACGAGCAGTACTTC. It specifies CSARDPERVHEQYF.

This clonotype was observed many times. V usage is TRBV20-1 and J usage is TRBJ2-7; D remains ambiguous. CDR3 length: 12 amino acids. CDR1 and CDR2 (germline): DFQATT, SNEGSKA (reference sequence). V lost 1 base to trimming and J lost 6 bases, with 10 bases between them. CDR3 in amino acids: CSARGGPSEQYF. The CDR3 DNA follows: TGCAGTGCTAGAGGAGGCCCAAGCGAGCAGTACTTC.

At least ten counts were recorded for this clonotype. The chain joins TRBV7-3 to TRBJ2-2; D possibly corresponds to TRBD2 (6 bases). The germline CDR1 and CDR2 sequences are SGHTA and FQGTGA. CDR3 length: 14 amino acids. V dropped 4 bases and J dropped 3 bases, with 9 bases sitting between them. This CDR3 reads CASSSWEDTGELFF. As DNA, the CDR3 is TGTGCCAGCAGCTCCTGGGAGGACACCGGGGAGCTGTTTTTT.

The table lists this clonotype with many counts. This CDR3 is CATSRDRGLYEQYF. In nucleotides, the CDR3 is TGTGCCACCAGCAGAGACAGGGGACTCTACGAGCAGTACTTC. This chain joins TRBV15 and TRBJ2-7, with D possibly being TRBD1 or TRBD2 (6 bases each). The V end lost 0 bases, the J end lost 3 bases, and 9 bases lay between the germline ends. Germline CDR1 reads LNHNV; CDR2 reads YYDKDF (reference sequence). CDR3 length equals 14 residues.

The table lists this clonotype with a few counts. An end of the junction differs from the germline gene, which may be a read error. V gene TRBV9 combines with J gene TRBJ1-5; TRBD1 might be the D (5 bases). The CDR3 has 14 residues. Germline V gives CDR1 SGDLS, CDR2 YYNGEE. The CDR3 region has the DNA TGTGCCAGCAGCGGGGGGACGGGCCGTGAGCCCCAGAATTTT. This translates into CASSGGTGREPQNF.

This clonotype was seen repeatedly, ten times or more. The chain couples TRBV7-3 to TRBJ2-3, with a tentative D call TRBD2 (5 bases). V was clipped by 3 bases and J by 8 bases, with 9 bases between them. Germline assignment: CDR1 SGHTA and CDR2 FQGTGA. This CDR3 region has 12 residues. The CDR3 is CASSLDWSTQYF. The CDR3 DNA reads TGTGCCAGCAGCTTGGACTGGAGTACGCAGTATTTT.

This clonotype was counted at least ten times. J is TRBJ1-6 and V is TRBV5-1; D not certain. Germline CDR1 SGHRS, CDR2 YFSETQ. The CDR3 runs 17 residues. V was trimmed by 0 bases and J by 6 bases, leaving 16 bases between them. The CDR3 bases are TGCGCCAGCAGCTTGGCCAGTGGAAGATTGGGTAATTCACCCCTCCACTTT. This codes for CASSLASGRLGNSPLHF.

This clonotype was picked up many times. The J gene is TRBJ1-2, the V gene TRBV5-5; tentatively, D is TRBD1 (5 bases). The CDR3 contains 15 residues. Germline V lookup: CDR1 SGHKS, CDR2 YYEKEE (reference sequence). Trimming took 4 bases from V and 5 from J, leaving 18 bases between them. In nucleotides, the CDR3 is TGTGCCAGCAGCGAGGGGATTGACAGCTTGTATGGCTACACCTTC. Translating gives CASSEGIDSLYGYTF.

A note on this clonotype: A much bigger clone sits one base away, suggesting this may be a read error. The gene calls are TRBV20-1 and TRBJ1-2; D might be TRBD1 (5 bases). Germline loops: CDR1 DFQATT, CDR2 SNEGSKA (reference sequence). The CDR3 is 13 residues long. V was clipped by 3 bases and J by 4 bases, with 12 bases between them. The chain's CDR3 is CSASMGEGYGYTF. The CDR3 nucleotides are TGCAGTGCTAGTATGGGGGAAGGCTATGGCTACACCTTC.

This clonotype was counted many times. The gene calls are TRBV5-1 and TRBJ1-1; unclear D gene. CDR3 size: 12 residues. The V gene's germline CDR1 is SGHRS and CDR2 YFSETQ. Between the trimmed V and J ends, which lost 2 bases and 8 bases, there was a span of 10 bases. This CDR3 reads CASSFGSGEAFF. CDR3 bases: TGCGCCAGCAGCTTTGGTTCCGGGGAAGCTTTCTTT. The complete variable domain, with remaining parts taken from reference TRBV5-1 and TRBJ1-1, reads KAGVTQTPRYLIKTRGQQVTLSCSPISGHRSVSWYQQTPGQGLQFLFEYFSETQRNKGNFPGRFSGRQFSNSRSEMNVSTLELGDSALYLCASSFGSGEAFFGQGTRLTVV.